This T cell receptor (beta chain) was sequenced in a study of blood T cell repertoires in COVID-19. Looking at the study overall: In each case, the material was cDNA or gDNA derived from T cells, B-cell-depleted T cells, or PBMCs.

Assignments of participants to cohorts depended upon their own reported clinical history. Per the study methods: Estimation of nucleated cell counts relied on the amplification of reference gene primers. Using immunoSEQ multiplex PCR, the repertoire was profiled, and TCRdb retains in-frame clones only, with some absent. V and J calls and clone size are given by that table; D and trimming were obtained from the DNA. The sample yields about 220,000 clones, around 83% seen once. Trimming removed 0 bases from V and 1 base from J, with 4 bases in between. Per the germline V gene, CDR1 is LGHNA and CDR2 is YSLEER. This CDR3 has 14 amino acids.

Material: PBMCs or T cells enriched from blood (not recorded which). The receptor was derived from a woman between 35 and 50 years old with acute COVID-19. The gene calls are TRBV4-3 and TRBJ1-3; no firm D call. CDR3 DNA sequence: TGCGCCAGCAGCCAAGATACTTCTGGAAACACCATATATTTT. Translated, it gives CASSQDTSGNTIYF.